The present TCR beta chain was sequenced within a study of shared clonotypes between healthy human individuals. Here immunoSEQ multiplex PCR was the method, and the copy in TCRdb shows in-frame clones only, minus some. The sample contains millions of clones, approximately 94% of which appear only once. This clone was seen a single time. Antigen unknown. The CDR3 loop spans 13 amino acids. V lost 3 bases and J 2 bases, leaving 7 bases between the germline ends. CDR1 SQVTM and CDR2 ANQGSEA come from the germline V gene. Cells designated naive CD8 were CD45RO-negative and were positively selected for CCR7, with terminally differentiated effector memory CD45RA+ cells excluded. Study findings and constraints: On the whole, naive subsets had larger estimated richness than memory subsets had.

This clonotype originated in a man aged 18 to 29 in good health. Some clones in this sample may be carry-over from other donors' samples. Specimen: naive CD8+ T cells from PBMCs. The V and J genes are TRBV29-1 and TRBJ2-2; D call uncertain. The DNA of the CDR3 is TGCAGCGTTGAGGTCCCCAACACCGGGGAGCTGTTTTTT. Protein sequence: CSVEVPNTGELFF.